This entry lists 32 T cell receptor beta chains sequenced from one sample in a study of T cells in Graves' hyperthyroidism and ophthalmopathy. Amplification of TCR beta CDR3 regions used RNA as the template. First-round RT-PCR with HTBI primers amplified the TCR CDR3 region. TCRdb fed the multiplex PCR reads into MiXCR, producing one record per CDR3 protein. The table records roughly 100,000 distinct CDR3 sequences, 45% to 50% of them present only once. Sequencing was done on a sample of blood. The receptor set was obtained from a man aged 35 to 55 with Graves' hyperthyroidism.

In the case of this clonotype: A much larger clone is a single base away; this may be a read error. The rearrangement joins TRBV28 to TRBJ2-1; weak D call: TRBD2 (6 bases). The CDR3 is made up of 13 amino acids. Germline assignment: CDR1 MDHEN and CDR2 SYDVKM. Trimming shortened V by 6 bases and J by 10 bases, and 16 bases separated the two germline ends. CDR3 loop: CASRTGEPYEQFF. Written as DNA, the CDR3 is TGTGCCAGCAGGACGGGGGAGCCCTACGAGCAGTTCTTC.

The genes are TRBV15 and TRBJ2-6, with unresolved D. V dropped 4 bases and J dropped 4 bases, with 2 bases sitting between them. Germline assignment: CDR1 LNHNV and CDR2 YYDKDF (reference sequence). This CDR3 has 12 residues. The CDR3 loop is CATSTGANVLTF. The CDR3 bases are TGTGCCACCAGCACGGGGGCCAACGTCCTGACTTTC.

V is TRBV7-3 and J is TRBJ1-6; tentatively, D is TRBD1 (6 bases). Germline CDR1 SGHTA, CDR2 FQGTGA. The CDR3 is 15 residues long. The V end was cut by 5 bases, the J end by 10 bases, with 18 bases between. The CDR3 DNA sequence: TGTGCCAGCAGCCTTACAACAGGGACCGGGTCACCCCTCCACTTT. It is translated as CASSLTTGTGSPLHF.

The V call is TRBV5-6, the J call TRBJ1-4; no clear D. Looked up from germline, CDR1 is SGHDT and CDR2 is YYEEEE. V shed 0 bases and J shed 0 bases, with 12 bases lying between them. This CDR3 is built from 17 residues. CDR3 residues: CASSLDGPGSTNEKLFF. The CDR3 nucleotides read TGTGCCAGCAGCTTGGATGGGCCAGGATCAACTAATGAAAAACTGTTTTTT. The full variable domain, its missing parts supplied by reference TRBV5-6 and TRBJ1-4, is DAGVTQSPTHLIKTRGQQVTLRCSPKSGHDTVSWYQQALGQGPQFIFQYYEEEERQRGNFPDRFSGHQFPNYSSELNVNALLLGDSALYLCASSLDGPGSTNEKLFFGSGTQLSVL.

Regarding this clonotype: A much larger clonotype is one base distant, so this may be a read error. CDR3: CATSYSSSGSYEQFF. The CDR3 region has the DNA TGTGCCACCAGTTACTCGTCTAGCGGGAGCTATGAGCAGTTCTTC. The chain joins TRBV24-1 to TRBJ2-1, with 10 bases aligning to TRBD2. Germline lookup yields CDR1 KGHDR and CDR2 SFDVKD. V gave up 6 bases and J gave up 8 bases; unmatched junction bases: 9. The CDR3 has 15 amino acids.

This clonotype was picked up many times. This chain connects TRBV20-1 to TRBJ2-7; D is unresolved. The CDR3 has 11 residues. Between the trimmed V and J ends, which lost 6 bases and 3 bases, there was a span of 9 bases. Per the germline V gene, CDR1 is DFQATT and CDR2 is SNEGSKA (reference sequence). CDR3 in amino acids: CSAIGRYEQYF. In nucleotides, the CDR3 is TGCAGTGCAATAGGACGCTACGAGCAGTACTTC.

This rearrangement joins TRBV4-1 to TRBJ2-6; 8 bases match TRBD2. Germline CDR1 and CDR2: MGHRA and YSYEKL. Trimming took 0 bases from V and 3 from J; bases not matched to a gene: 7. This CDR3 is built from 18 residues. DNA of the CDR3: TGCGCCAGCAGCCAAGAGGCCGGGGGGGCCATTGGGGCCAACGTCCTGACTTTC. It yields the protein CASSQEAGGAIGANVLTF.

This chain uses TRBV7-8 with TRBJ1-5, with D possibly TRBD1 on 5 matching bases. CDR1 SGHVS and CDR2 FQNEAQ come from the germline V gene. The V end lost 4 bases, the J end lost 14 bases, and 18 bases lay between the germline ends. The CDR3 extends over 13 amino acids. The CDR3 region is CASSWGLATYEHF. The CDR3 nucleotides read TGTGCCAGCAGCTGGGGACTAGCGACCTACGAGCATTTT.

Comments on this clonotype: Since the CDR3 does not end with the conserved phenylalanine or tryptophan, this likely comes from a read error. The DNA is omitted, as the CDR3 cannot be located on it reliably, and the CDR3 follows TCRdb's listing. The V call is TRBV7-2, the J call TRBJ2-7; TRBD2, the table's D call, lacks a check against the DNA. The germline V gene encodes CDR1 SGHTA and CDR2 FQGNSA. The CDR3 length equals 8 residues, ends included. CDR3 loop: CASSFYTS.

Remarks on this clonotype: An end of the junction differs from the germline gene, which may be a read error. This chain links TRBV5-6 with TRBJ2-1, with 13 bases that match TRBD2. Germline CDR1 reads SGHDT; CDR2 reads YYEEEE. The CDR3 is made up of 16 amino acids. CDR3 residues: CASSLKLAGGYNEQLF. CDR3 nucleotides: TGTGCCAGCAGCTTAAAACTAGCGGGAGGGTACAATGAGCAGCTCTTC.

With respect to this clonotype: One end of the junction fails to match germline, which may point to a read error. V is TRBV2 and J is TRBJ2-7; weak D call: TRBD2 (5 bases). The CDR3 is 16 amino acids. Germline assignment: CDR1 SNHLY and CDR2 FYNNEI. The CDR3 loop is CASSGTGLVRTGELYF. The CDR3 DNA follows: TGTGCCAGCAGTGGAACGGGATTGGTACGCACCGGGGAGCTGTACTTC.

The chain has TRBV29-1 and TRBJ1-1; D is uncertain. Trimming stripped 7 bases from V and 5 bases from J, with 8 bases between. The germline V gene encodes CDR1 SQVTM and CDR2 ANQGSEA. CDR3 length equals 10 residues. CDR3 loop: CSAGWTEAFF. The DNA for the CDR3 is TGCAGCGCCGGGTGGACTGAAGCTTTCTTT.

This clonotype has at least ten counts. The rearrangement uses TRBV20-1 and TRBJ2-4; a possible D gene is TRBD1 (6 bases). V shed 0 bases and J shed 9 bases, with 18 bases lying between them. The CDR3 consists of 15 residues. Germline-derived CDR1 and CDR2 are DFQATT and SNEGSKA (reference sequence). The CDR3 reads CSARDLTGSTSIQYF. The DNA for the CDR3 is TGCAGTGCTAGAGATCTTACAGGGTCTACGAGCATTCAGTACTTC.

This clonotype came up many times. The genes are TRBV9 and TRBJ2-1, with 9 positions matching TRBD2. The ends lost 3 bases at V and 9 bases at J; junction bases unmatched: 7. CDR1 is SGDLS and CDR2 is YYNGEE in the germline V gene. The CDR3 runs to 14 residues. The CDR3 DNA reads TGTGCCAGCAGCGGGCGAGCGGGGGGTGGTGAGCAGTTCTTC. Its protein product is CASSGRAGGGEQFF.

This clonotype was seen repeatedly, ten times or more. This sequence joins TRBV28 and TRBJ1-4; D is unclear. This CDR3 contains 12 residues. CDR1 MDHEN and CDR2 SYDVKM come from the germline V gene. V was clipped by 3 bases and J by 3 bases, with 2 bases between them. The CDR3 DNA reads TGTGCCAGCAGTTTGTCTAATGAAAAACTGTTTTTT. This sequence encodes CASSLSNEKLFF.

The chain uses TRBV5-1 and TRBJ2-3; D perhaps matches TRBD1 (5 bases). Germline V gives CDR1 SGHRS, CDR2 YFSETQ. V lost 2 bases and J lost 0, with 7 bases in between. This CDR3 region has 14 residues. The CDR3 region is CASSFSGSTDTQYF. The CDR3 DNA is TGCGCCAGCAGCTTCTCAGGGAGCACAGATACGCAGTATTTT.

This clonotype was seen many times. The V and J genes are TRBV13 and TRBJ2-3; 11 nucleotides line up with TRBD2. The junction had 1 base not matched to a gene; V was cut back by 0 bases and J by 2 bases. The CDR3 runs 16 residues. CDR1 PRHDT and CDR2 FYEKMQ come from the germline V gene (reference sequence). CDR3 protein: CASSLGLAGATDTQYF. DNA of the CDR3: TGTGCCAGCAGCTTAGGACTAGCGGGAGCCACAGATACGCAGTATTTT.

CDR3 nucleotides: TGTGCCAGCAGCTTACCAGAGATCAATGAAAAACTGTTTTTT. Its translation: CASSLPEINEKLFF. J is TRBJ1-4 and V is TRBV7-2, with D unclear. Germline-derived CDR1 and CDR2 are SGHTA and FQGNSA. The CDR3 spans 14 residues. V lost 2 bases, J lost 5 bases, and 9 bases lay in between.

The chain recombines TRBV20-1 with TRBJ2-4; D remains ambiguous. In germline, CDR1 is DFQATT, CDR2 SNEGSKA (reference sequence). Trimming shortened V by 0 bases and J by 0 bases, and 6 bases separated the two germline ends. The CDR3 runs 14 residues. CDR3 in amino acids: CSAREFLAKNIQYF. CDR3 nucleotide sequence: TGCAGTGCTAGAGAGTTCCTAGCCAAAAACATTCAGTACTTC.

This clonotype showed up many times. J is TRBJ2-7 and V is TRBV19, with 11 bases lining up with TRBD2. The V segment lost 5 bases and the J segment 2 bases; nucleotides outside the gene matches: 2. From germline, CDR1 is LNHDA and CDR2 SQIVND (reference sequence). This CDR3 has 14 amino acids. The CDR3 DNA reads TGTGCCAGTAGTCGTAGCGGGAGGGCCTACGAGCAGTACTTC. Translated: CASSRSGRAYEQYF.

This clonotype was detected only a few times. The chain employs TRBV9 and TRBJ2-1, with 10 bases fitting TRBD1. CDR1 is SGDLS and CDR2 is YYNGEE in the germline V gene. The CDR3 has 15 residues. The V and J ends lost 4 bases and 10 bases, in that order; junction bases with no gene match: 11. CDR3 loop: CASSLFGTGALEQFF. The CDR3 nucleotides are TGTGCCAGCAGCCTCTTCGGGACAGGGGCGTTGGAGCAGTTCTTC.

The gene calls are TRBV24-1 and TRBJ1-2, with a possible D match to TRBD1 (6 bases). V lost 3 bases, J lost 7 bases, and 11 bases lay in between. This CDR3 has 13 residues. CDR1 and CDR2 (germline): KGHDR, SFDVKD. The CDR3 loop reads CATSDTDRSGYTF. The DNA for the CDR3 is TGTGCCACCAGTGATACTGACAGGTCTGGCTACACCTTC.

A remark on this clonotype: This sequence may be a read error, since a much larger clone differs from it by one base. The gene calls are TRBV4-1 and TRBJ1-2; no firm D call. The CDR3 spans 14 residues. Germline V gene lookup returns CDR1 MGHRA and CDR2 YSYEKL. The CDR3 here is CANSQDPGIYGYTF. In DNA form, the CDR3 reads TGCGCCAACAGCCAAGATCCGGGGATCTATGGCTACACCTTC.

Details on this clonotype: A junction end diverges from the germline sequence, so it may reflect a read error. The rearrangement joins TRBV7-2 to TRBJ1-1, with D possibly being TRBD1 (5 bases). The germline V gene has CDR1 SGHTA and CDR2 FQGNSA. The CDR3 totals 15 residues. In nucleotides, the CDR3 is TGCGCCAGCAGCCAAGATTGGGGGGGGTCCTATGGGGCTTTCTTT. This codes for CASSQDWGGSYGAFF.

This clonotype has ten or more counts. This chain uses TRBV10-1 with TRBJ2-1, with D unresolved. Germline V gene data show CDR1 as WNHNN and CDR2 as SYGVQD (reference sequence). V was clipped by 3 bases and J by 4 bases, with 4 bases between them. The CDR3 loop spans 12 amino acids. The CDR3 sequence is CASSEGYNEQFF. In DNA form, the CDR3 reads TGCGCCAGCAGTGAAGGTTACAATGAGCAGTTCTTC.

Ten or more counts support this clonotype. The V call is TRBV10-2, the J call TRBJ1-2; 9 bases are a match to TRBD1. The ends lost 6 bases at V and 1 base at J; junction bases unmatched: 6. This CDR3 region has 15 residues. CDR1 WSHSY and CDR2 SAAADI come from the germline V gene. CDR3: CASRTGTGRNYGYTF. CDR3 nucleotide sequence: TGCGCCAGCAGGACCGGGACAGGGCGTAACTATGGCTACACCTTC.

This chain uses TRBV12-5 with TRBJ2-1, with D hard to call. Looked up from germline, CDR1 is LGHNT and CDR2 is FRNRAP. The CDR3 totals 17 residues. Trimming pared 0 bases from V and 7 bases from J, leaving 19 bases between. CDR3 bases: TGTGCTAGTGGTTTGGTACGGTGGGCTCCTGGAATTAATGAGCAGTTCTTC. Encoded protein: CASGLVRWAPGINEQFF.

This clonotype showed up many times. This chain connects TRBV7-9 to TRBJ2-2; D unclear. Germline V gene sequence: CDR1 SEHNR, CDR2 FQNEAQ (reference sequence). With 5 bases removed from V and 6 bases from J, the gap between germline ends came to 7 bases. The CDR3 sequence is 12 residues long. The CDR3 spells CASSPGSGELFF. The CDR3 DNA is TGTGCCAGCAGCCCCGGGTCCGGGGAGCTGTTTTTT.

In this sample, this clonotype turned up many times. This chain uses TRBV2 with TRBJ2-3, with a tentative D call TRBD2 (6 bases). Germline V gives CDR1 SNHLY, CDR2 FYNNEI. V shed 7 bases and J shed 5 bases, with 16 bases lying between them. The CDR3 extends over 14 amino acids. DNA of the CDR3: TGTGCCAGCATTCCTCGGGAGTTAGGAGATACGCAGTATTTT. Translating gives CASIPRELGDTQYF.

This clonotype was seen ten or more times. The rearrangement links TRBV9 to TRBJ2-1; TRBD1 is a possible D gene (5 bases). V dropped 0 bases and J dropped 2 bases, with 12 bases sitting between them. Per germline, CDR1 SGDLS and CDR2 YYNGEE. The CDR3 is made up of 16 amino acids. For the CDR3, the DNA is TGTGCCAGCAGCGTAGAAGGGGCTAATACCTACAATGAGCAGTTCTTC. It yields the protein CASSVEGANTYNEQFF.

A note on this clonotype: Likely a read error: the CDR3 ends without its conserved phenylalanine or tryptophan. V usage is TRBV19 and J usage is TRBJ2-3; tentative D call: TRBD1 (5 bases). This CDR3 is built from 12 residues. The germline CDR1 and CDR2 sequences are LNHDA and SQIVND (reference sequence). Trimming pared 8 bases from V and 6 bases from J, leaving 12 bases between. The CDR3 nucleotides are TGTGCCAGTGGTCAGGGTGGGGATACGCAGTATTCT. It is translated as CASGQGGDTQYS.

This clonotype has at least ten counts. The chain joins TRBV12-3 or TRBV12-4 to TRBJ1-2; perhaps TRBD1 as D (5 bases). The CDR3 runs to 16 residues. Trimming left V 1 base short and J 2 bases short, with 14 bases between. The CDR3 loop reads CASSLEGAGPNYGYTF. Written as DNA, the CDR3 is TGTGCCAGCAGTTTAGAGGGCGCAGGGCCCAACTATGGCTACACCTTC.